A selection of T cell receptor beta chains follows, all from one sample in a study of shared T cell receptors in the human thymus. Profiled with immunoSEQ multiplex PCR; TCRdb holds only in-frame clones, not every one. The sample lists approximately 490,000 clones, 75% to 85% occurring once. These data were also filed under a second study, of human thymus T cells.

Sequencing was carried out using thymocytes. These receptors all stem from a boy under three years old with a congenital heart defect. Each CDR3 is given with its conserved first and last residue. The D gene is left open where the match is weak. Clone size is shown for a subset of rows, as once, few, many or a class of expanded clone.

j_call	d_call	v_call	clone_size	cdr3_aa	cdr3_nt
TRBJ2-1	NA	TRBV28	NA	CASKDRTYNEQFF	TGTGCCAGCAAAGACAGGACCTACAATGAGCAGTTCTTC
TRBJ2-1	NA	TRBV21-1	NA	CASISSGRAGDEQFF	TGTGCCAGCATATCCAGCGGGAGGGCCGGGGATGAGCAGTTCTTC
TRBJ1-1	TRBD1	TRBV27	NA	CASSFTGGNTEAFF	TGTGCCAGCAGTTTCACAGGGGGGAACACTGAAGCTTTCTTT
TRBJ2-1	TRBD2	TRBV11-2	NA	CASSLGGLADHNEQFF	TGTGCCAGCAGCTTAGGGGGACTAGCGGACCACAATGAGCAGTTCTTC
TRBJ2-3	NA	TRBV28	once	CASSLRTGPTTDTQYF	TGTGCCAGCAGCCTACGAACAGGGCCCACGACAGATACGCAGTATTTT
TRBJ2-3	TRBD2	TRBV7-9	NA	CASSYKVAGADTQYF	TGTGCCAGCAGCTACAAGGTAGCGGGAGCAGATACGCAGTATTTT
TRBJ2-1	NA	TRBV6-1	NA	CASSERGRGSHNEQFF	TGTGCCAGCAGTGAAAGGGGCCGTGGCAGCCACAATGAGCAGTTCTTC
TRBJ2-1	NA	TRBV5-6	NA	CASSFGSNEQFF	TGTGCCAGCAGCTTCGGGAGCAATGAGCAGTTCTTC
TRBJ2-7	TRBD1	TRBV29-1	once	CSVEGTGGYEQYF	TGCAGCGTTGAAGGGACAGGGGGCTACGAGCAGTACTTC
TRBJ1-5	NA	TRBV9	NA	CASSVGGQRDQPQHF	TGTGCCAGCAGCGTAGGGGGGCAGAGAGATCAGCCCCAGCATTTT
TRBJ2-3	TRBD2	TRBV7-2	NA	CASSQQASGRDTQYF	TGTGCCAGCAGCCAGCAGGCTAGCGGGAGGGATACGCAGTATTTT
TRBJ2-3	NA	TRBV30	NA	CAYRGTDTQYF	TGTGCCTACAGGGGCACAGATACGCAGTATTTT
TRBJ2-1	TRBD1	TRBV7-6	NA	CASSPCGTGVHEQFF	TGTGCCAGCAGCCCGTGCGGGACAGGGGTACATGAGCAGTTCTTC
TRBJ2-7	TRBD2	TRBV28	NA	CASSPNHFRGRAIGEQYF	TGTGCCAGCAGCCCGAACCATTTCCGCGGGAGGGCAATAGGGGAGCAGTACTTC
TRBJ1-5	NA	TRBV27	NA	CASSLRADYSNQPQHF	TGTGCCAGCAGTTTAAGGGCAGACTATAGCAATCAGCCCCAGCATTTT
TRBJ2-4	NA	TRBV19	NA	CASSIRDTRLTLAKNIQYF	TGTGCCAGTAGTATAAGGGACACCCGACTTACACTAGCCAAAAACATTCAGTACTTC
TRBJ2-7	NA	TRBV27	NA	CASSLTGGYEQYF	TGTGCCAGCAGTCTCACCGGAGGCTACGAGCAGTACTTC
TRBJ2-7	TRBD2	TRBV6-5	NA	CASSFRASGASYEQYF	TGTGCCAGCAGTTTTCGGGCTAGCGGGGCCTCCTACGAGCAGTACTTC
TRBJ1-2	NA	TRBV28	NA	CASSPGAGRGYTF	TGTGCCAGCAGTCCCGGGGCGGGGAGGGGCTACACCTTC
TRBJ1-1	TRBD1	TRBV27	NA	CASTPDRLNTEAFF	TGTGCCAGCACACCGGACAGGCTGAACACTGAAGCTTTCTTT
TRBJ2-6	TRBD1	TRBV2	NA	CASRIRDSSGANVLTF	TGTGCCAGCAGAATTAGGGACAGCTCTGGGGCCAACGTCCTGACTTTC
TRBJ1-1	NA	TRBV19	NA	CASSSEPNTEAFF	TGTGCCAGTAGTTCCGAGCCAAACACTGAAGCTTTCTTT
TRBJ2-7	TRBD1	TRBV19	NA	CASSMGQGAKRNEQYF	TGTGCCAGTAGTATGGGACAGGGGGCGAAAAGGAACGAGCAGTACTTC
TRBJ2-7	TRBD1	TRBV20-1	NA	CSARQGYEQYF	TGCAGTGCGCGACAGGGCTACGAGCAGTACTTC
TRBJ2-5	NA	TRBV7-3	NA	CASSLEGGETQYF	TGTGCCAGCAGCTTGGAGGGTGGGGAGACCCAGTACTTC
TRBJ2-3	TRBD2	TRBV30	NA	CAWSGGREGTDTQYF	TGTGCCTGGAGTGGGGGACGGGAGGGCACAGATACGCAGTATTTT
TRBJ2-1	TRBD1	TRBV20-1	NA	CSLYRGNEQFF	TGCAGTCTATACAGGGGAAATGAGCAGTTCTTC
TRBJ1-2	NA	TRBV11-3	NA	CASSGRQWGVDGYTF	TGTGCCAGCAGCGGACGACAGTGGGGTGTGGATGGCTACACCTTC
TRBJ1-5	TRBD1	TRBV9	NA	CARTTGGSQPQHF	TGTGCCAGGACTACAGGGGGCAGTCAGCCCCAGCATTTT
TRBJ1-2	NA	TRBV12-5	few	CASGLVSSAYLTTHGYTF	TGTGCTAGTGGTTTGGTAAGCAGCGCCTATCTCACAACTCATGGCTACACCTTC
TRBJ2-7	TRBD1	TRBV28	NA	CASSLSPPQGVYEQYF	TGTGCCAGCAGTTTATCACCCCCACAGGGGGTCTACGAGCAGTACTTC
TRBJ2-5	TRBD2	TRBV4-2	NA	CASSLTPGGRGGETQYF	TGTGCCAGCAGCCTCACTCCGGGGGGGAGAGGGGGAGAGACCCAGTACTTC
TRBJ2-5	TRBD1	TRBV23-1	NA	CASSQPRTGEQETQYF	TGCGCCAGCAGTCAACCTCGGACAGGGGAACAAGAGACCCAGTACTTC
TRBJ2-7	TRBD2	TRBV7-6	NA	CASSFRLAGGLNEQYF	TGTGCCAGCAGCTTTCGACTAGCGGGAGGGCTAAACGAGCAGTACTTC
TRBJ1-1	TRBD1	TRBV4-3	NA	CASSPRGTGAMNTEAFF	TGCGCCAGCAGCCCACGGGGGACAGGGGCCATGAACACTGAAGCTTTCTTT